What follows is one T cell receptor beta chain and its context. Its antigen is not known. This sample was taken from a study of blood T cell dynamics during melanoma immunotherapy. Study overall: Patients with metastatic melanoma got pembrolizumab or nivolumab-ipilimumab as first-line care. General study points: Whether repertoire-driving clones were melanoma-specific could not be determined.

For sorted CD8+ subsets, all extracted DNA was loaded. Repertoires were generated with immunoSEQ multiplex PCR, while TCRdb's copy carries only in-frame clones and drops some. The profile shows around 16,000 clones, approximately 94% of them singletons. Trimming cost V 0 bases and J 4 bases, with 16 bases left between them. The CDR3 consists of 17 residues. Germline CDR1 and CDR2: SGHAT and FQNNGV. The time point: week 3, after first cycle of checkpoint inhibitor. No patient had earlier systemic cancer treatment, concurrent immunosuppressants, or another active cancer. V and J are TRBV11-2 and TRBJ1-5; D not certain. The sample in question was effector memory CD8+ T cells from blood, obtained from a patient treated with checkpoint blockade. This receptor was identified in a human donor with melanoma. The CDR3 is CASSLDGPALPNQPQHF. CDR3 coding DNA: TGTGCCAGCAGCTTAGATGGGCCGGCACTACCTAATCAGCCCCAGCATTTT.